This T cell receptor (beta chain) stems from a study of blood T cell repertoires in COVID-19. This clone was observed a single time. Clones were sequenced by immunoSEQ multiplex PCR, and TCRdb holds only the in-frame ones, with some missing. The repertoire holds 150,000 to 200,000 clones, with about 83% as singletons. Material: peripheral blood. The origin of this receptor is a man aged 18 to 35 with active or convalescent COVID-19.

CDR3 amino acids: CASRYRVDENTGELFF. DNA of the CDR3: TGTGCCAGCAGGTACAGGGTAGATGAAAACACCGGGGAGCTGTTTTTT. The V gene is TRBV13, the J gene TRBJ2-2, with D tentatively TRBD1 (6 bases). The CDR3 length is 16 residues. CDR1 is PRHDT, CDR2 FYEKMQ, per germline (reference sequence). Deletions cut 6 bases from V and 2 bases from J, with 16 bases between.